Here is one T cell receptor beta chain with its context. Its matching antigen is unknown. The whole isolated RNA underwent reverse transcription, so sequencing captured expressed TCRB transcripts. TCRdb's copy holds only in-frame clones and misses some; the assay was immunoSEQ multiplex PCR. The table includes hundreds of thousands of clones, around 15% detected once. This sample was taken from a study of beta chain features in type 1 diabetes. Germline values: CDR1 KGHSH, CDR2 LQKENI. This CDR3 has 14 residues. Trimming stripped 3 bases from V and 3 bases from J, with 11 bases between. General study results and limits: For Type 1 diabetes patients, all four CD4+ subsets carried TCRB CDR3s that were moderately but significantly shorter.

Sequencing was done on a sample of naive CD4+ T cells from blood. The chain is built from TRBV18 and TRBJ1-2; no firm D call. This receptor was taken from a man younger than 30 with type 1 diabetes. The CDR3 nucleotides read TGTGCCAGCTCACCCGAAGGGTCGGACTATGGCTACACCTTC. It translates to CASSPEGSDYGYTF.